A single sample is the source of the 17 T cell receptor beta chains below, sequenced in a study of identical twins. MiXCR, applied by TCRdb to the 5' RACE reads, yields one record per CDR3 protein. This table holds 500,000 to 600,000 distinct CDR3 sequences, roughly 21% found once. The sample was also linked to a second study, of T cells expressing NK-cell markers.

Sequencing used CD4+ T cells sorted from blood. The source is a woman between 18 and 29 years old in good health.

This chain uses TRBV20-1 with TRBJ2-5; TRBD2 might be the D (6 bases). Deletions cut 5 bases from V and 2 bases from J, with 12 bases between. The germline CDR1 and CDR2 sequences are DFQATT and SNEGSKA (reference sequence). The CDR3 spans 13 residues. In DNA, the CDR3 is TGCAGTGCTCCGACTAGTCAGCAAGAGACCCAGTACTTC. This sequence encodes CSAPTSQQETQYF.

The chain employs TRBV7-2 and TRBJ2-7; possibly TRBD1 for D (5 bases). The CDR3 extends over 15 amino acids. Germline CDR1 is SGHTA and CDR2 is FQGNSA. Trimming stripped 2 bases from V and 2 bases from J, with 13 bases between. Written as DNA, the CDR3 is TGTGCCAGCAGCTTATCTTCGACAGCAACCTACGAGCAGTACTTC. Its translation is CASSLSSTATYEQYF.

The rearrangement joins TRBV7-2 to TRBJ2-1, with 8 positions matching TRBD2. The CDR3 sequence is 14 residues long. With 6 bases clipped from V and 0 bases from J, the junction kept 1 base outside the gene matches. Germline V gene sequence: CDR1 SGHTA, CDR2 FQGNSA. CDR3 sequence reads: CASRSGSSYNEQFF. CDR3 nucleotide sequence: TGTGCCAGCAGGAGCGGGAGCTCCTACAATGAGCAGTTCTTC. The whole variable domain, filled in from reference TRBV7-2 and TRBJ2-1, reads GAGVSQSPSNKVTEKGKDVELRCDPISGHTALYWYRQSLGQGLEFLIYFQGNSAPDKSGLPSDRFSAERTGGSVSTLTIQRTQQEDSAVYLCASRSGSSYNEQFFGPGTRLTVL.

The chain employs TRBV5-1 and TRBJ2-7; 10 bases align to TRBD2. Germline V gives CDR1 SGHRS, CDR2 YFSETQ. V lost 4 bases to trimming and J lost 6 bases; unmatched junction nucleotides: 10. The CDR3 consists of 15 residues. For the CDR3, the DNA is TGCGCCAGCAGCGGCATAGCGGGGGGCGGAGGCGAGCAGTACTTC. It translates to CASSGIAGGGGEQYF.

There are a few counts of this clonotype. V gene TRBV20-1 combines with J gene TRBJ1-4; D uncertain. Trimming took 5 bases from V and 4 from J, leaving 14 bases between them. Germline lookup yields CDR1 DFQATT and CDR2 SNEGSKA (reference sequence). The CDR3 covers 14 residues. In DNA form, the CDR3 reads TGCAGTGCTTCCTACGGTGCCTTTAATGAAAAACTGTTTTTT. It encodes CSASYGAFNEKLFF.

V usage is TRBV9 and J usage is TRBJ2-3; no clear D. CDR3 length equals 13 residues. Germline CDR1 reads SGDLS; CDR2 reads YYNGEE. Trimming stripped 1 base from V and 2 bases from J, with 5 bases between. In nucleotides, the CDR3 is TGTGCCAGCAGCGTATCGGACACAGATACGCAGTATTTT. Protein sequence: CASSVSDTDTQYF.

Only a few counts were recorded for this clonotype. The chain has TRBV10-2 and TRBJ2-6; D ambiguous. V gave up 4 bases and J gave up 0 bases, with 10 bases separating them. Germline CDR1 WSHSY, CDR2 SAAADI. This CDR3 is built from 16 residues. CDR3 region: CASSGYTTSGANVLTF. The CDR3 DNA sequence: TGCGCCAGCAGTGGATACACAACCTCTGGGGCCAACGTCCTGACTTTC.

This clonotype was recorded only once. The chain uses TRBV18 and TRBJ1-4, with a weak D call TRBD1 (5 bases). The CDR3 is 13 residues long. The ends were cut back, 2 bases at V and 10 bases at J, with 11 bases in the middle. Germline assignment: CDR1 KGHSH and CDR2 LQKENI. The CDR3 DNA follows: TGTGCCAGCTCACCAGGGGCCGCTGGAAAACTGTTTTTT. It codes for CASSPGAAGKLFF.

This clonotype was picked up a small number of times. V usage is TRBV5-6 and J usage is TRBJ2-7; D is ambiguous. The V and J ends lost 0 bases and 7 bases respectively, with 11 bases between them. The CDR3 has 13 residues. Germline CDR1 SGHDT, CDR2 YYEEEE. The CDR3 reads CASSLGPMAEQYF. The CDR3 DNA reads TGTGCCAGCAGCTTGGGTCCGATGGCGGAGCAGTACTTC.

The chain employs TRBV11-2 and TRBJ2-6; D is unresolved. Germline V gene data show CDR1 as SGHAT and CDR2 as FQNNGV. The CDR3 spans 13 residues. Trimming stripped 5 bases from V and 6 bases from J, with 8 bases between. The CDR3 DNA reads TGTGCCAGCAGCCTATTAGTGGCCAACGTCCTGACTTTC. Translating it yields CASSLLVANVLTF. Together with reference TRBV11-2 and TRBJ2-6, the CDR3 gives the full variable domain: EAGVAQSPRYKIIEKRQSVAFWCNPISGHATLYWYQQILGQGPKLLIQFQNNGVVDDSQLPKDRFSAERLKGVDSTLKIQPAKLEDSAVYLCASSLLVANVLTFGAGSRLTVL.

This clonotype has only a few counts. V usage is TRBV29-1 and J usage is TRBJ2-7; 8 bases match TRBD2. V lost 7 bases and J lost 6; bases outside the gene matches: 17. CDR1 and CDR2 from the germline V gene are SQVTM and ANQGSEA. This CDR3 contains 15 residues. The CDR3 is CSALQTGRGELEQYF. In nucleotides, the CDR3 is TGCAGCGCCCTCCAAACCGGGAGGGGGGAACTCGAGCAGTACTTC.

The rearrangement joins TRBV12-3 or TRBV12-4 to TRBJ1-2; 9 bases agree with TRBD1. The J segment lost 5 bases and the V segment lost 6 bases, leaving 1 base of the junction unmatched. The CDR3 has 12 residues. CDR3 DNA: TGTGCCAGCAGGGGGACAGGGTATGGCTACACCTTC. Protein: CASRGTGYGYTF.

This clonotype was seen ten or more times. The chain carries TRBV5-1 and TRBJ1-1, with no clear D. Trimming pared 0 bases from V and 1 base from J, leaving 7 bases between. Looked up from germline, CDR1 is SGHRS and CDR2 is YFSETQ. The CDR3 contains 14 residues. The CDR3 sequence: CASSLGLGNTEAFF. DNA for the CDR3: TGCGCCAGCAGCTTGGGGTTGGGGAACACTGAAGCTTTCTTT.

This clonotype was detected only a few times. This rearrangement joins TRBV12-3 or TRBV12-4 to TRBJ1-2, with a possible D match to TRBD1 (5 bases). Trimming took 8 bases from V and 8 from J, leaving 9 bases between them. The CDR3 runs to 10 residues. The CDR3 protein is CASGAPGYTF. CDR3 sequence (DNA): TGTGCCAGCGGGGCCCCGGGCTACACCTTC.

This clonotype was picked up a small number of times. The gene calls are TRBV18 and TRBJ2-7; no reliable D call. The CDR3 runs 14 residues. V dropped 3 bases and J dropped 7 bases, with 16 bases sitting between them. CDR1 is KGHSH and CDR2 is LQKENI in the germline V gene. CDR3 DNA sequence: TGTGCCAGCTCACCGGGAACGGCTCCCACTGAGCAGTACTTC. Amino acids: CASSPGTAPTEQYF.

The chain employs TRBV5-1 and TRBJ2-2; tentative D call: TRBD1 (6 bases). The CDR3 consists of 15 residues. Trimming removed 0 bases at V and 4 bases at J, with 10 bases between. The germline V gene has CDR1 SGHRS and CDR2 YFSETQ. This CDR3 reads CASSLEGDLTGELFF. In DNA, the CDR3 is TGCGCCAGCAGCTTGGAGGGGGACCTCACCGGGGAGCTGTTTTTT. Variable domain in full (rest from reference TRBV5-1 and TRBJ2-2): KAGVTQTPRYLIKTRGQQVTLSCSPISGHRSVSWYQQTPGQGLQFLFEYFSETQRNKGNFPGRFSGRQFSNSRSEMNVSTLELGDSALYLCASSLEGDLTGELFFGEGSRLTVL.

The table lists this clonotype with many counts. The CDR3 loop reads CASTSGSRITGELFF. CDR3 in DNA: TGTGCCAGCACCAGCGGTAGCCGGATTACCGGGGAGCTGTTTTTT. J is TRBJ2-2 and V is TRBV12-3 or TRBV12-4, with D perhaps TRBD2 (5 bases). With 7 bases removed from V and 5 bases from J, the gap between germline ends came to 17 bases. There are 15 residues in the CDR3.